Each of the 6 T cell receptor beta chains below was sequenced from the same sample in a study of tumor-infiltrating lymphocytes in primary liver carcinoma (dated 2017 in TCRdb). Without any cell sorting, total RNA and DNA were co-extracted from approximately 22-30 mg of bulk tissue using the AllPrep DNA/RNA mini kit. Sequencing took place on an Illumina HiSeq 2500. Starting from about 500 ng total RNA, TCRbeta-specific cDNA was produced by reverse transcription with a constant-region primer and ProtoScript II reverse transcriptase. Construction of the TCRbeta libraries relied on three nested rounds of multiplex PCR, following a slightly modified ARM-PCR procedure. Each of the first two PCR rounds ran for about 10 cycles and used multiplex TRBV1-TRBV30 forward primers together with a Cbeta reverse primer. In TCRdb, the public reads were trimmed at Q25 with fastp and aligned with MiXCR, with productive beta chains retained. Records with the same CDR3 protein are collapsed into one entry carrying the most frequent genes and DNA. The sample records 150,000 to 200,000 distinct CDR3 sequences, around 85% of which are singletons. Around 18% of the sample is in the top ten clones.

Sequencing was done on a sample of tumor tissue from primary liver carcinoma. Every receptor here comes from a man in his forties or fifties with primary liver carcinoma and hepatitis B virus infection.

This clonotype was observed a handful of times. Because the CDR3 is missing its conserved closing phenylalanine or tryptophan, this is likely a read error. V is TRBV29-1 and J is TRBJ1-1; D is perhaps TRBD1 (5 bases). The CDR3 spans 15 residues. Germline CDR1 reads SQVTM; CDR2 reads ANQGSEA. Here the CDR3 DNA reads TGCAGCGTTGCCCCAGGGTGGGGGATGAATACTGAAGCTTTCTCT. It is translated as CSVAPGWGMNTEAFS.

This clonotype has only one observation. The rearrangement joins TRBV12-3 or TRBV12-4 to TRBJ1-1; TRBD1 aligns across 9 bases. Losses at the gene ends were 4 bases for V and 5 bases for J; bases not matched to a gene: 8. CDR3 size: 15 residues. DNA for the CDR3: TGTGCCAGCAGTTGCCGGACAGGGGACAGAACTGAAGCTTTCTTT. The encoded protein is CASSCRTGDRTEAFF.

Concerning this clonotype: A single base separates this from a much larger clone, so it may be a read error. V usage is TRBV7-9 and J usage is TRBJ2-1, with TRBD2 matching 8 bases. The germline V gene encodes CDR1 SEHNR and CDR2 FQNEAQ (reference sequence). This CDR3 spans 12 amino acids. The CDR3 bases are TGTACCAGCAGCAGCGGGAGCAATGAGCAGTTCTTC. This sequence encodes CTSSSGSNEQFF.

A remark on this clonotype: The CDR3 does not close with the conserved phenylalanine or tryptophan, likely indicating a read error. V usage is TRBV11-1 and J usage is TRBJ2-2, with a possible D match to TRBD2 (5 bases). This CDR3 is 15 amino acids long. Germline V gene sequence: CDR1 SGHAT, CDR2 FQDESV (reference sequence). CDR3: CASSLSVSGTGELFL. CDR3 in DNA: TGTGCCAGCAGCTTAAGCGTGAGTGGTACCGGGGAACTGTTTCTT.

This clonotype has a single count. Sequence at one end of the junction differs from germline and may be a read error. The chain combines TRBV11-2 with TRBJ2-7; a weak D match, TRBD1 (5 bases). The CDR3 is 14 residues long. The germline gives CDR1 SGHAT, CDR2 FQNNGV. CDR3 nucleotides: TGTGCCAGCAGCAACCAGACAGAGGCCTATGAGCAGTACTTC. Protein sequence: CASSNQTEAYEQYF.

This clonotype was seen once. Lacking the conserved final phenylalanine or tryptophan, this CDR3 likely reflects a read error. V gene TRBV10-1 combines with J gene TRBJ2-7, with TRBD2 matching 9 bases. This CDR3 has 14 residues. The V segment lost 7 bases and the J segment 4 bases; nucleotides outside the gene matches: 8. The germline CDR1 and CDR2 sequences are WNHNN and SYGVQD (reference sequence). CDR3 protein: CASIGETSGYEQYL. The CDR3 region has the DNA TGCGCCAGCATTGGGGAGACTAGCGGATACGAGCAGTACTTG.